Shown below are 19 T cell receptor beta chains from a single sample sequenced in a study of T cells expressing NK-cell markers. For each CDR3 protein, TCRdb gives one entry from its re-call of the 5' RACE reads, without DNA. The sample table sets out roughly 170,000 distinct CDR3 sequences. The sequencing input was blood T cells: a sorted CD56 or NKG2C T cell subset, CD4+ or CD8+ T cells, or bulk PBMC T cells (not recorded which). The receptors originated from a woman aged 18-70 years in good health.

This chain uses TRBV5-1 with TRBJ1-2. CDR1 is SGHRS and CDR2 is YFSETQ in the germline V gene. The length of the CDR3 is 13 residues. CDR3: CASSTFETTGYTF. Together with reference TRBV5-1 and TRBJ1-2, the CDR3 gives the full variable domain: KAGVTQTPRYLIKTRGQQVTLSCSPISGHRSVSWYQQTPGQGLQFLFEYFSETQRNKGNFPGRFSGRQFSNSRSEMNVSTLELGDSALYLCASSTFETTGYTFGSGTRLTVV.

CDR3 region: CSARGDVYNQPQHF. The chain recombines TRBV20-1 with TRBJ1-5. CDR1 is DFQATT, CDR2 SNEGSKA, per germline (reference sequence). CDR3 size: 14 residues.

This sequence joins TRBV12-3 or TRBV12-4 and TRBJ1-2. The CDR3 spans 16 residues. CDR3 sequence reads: CASSSKLRAGGNGYTF.

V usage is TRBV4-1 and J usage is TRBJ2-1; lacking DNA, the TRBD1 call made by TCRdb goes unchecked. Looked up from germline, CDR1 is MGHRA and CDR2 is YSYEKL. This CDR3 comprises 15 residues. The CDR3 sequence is CASSQDGAGHNEQFF.

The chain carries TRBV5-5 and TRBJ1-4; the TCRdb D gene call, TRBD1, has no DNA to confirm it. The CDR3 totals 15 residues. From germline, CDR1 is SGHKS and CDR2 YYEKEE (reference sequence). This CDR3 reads CASSLRTGGIEKLFF.

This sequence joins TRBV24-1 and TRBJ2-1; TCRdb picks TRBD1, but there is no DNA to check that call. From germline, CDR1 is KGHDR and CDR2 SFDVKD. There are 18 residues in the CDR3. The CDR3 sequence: CATSDSAGQGEAYNEQFF.

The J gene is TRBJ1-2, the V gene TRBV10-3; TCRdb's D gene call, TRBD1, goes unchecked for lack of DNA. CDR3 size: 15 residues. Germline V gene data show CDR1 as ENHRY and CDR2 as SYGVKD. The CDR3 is CAISEYSPGYYGYTF.

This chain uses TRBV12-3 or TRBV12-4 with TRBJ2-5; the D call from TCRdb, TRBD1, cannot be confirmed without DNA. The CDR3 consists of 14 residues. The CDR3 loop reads CASSSGTLRETQYF.

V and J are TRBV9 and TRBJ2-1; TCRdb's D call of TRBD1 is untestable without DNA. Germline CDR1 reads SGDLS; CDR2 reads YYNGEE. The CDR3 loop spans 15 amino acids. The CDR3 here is CASSSRPYVRNEQFF. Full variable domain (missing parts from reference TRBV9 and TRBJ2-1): DSGVTQTPKHLITATGQRVTLRCSPRSGDLSVYWYQQSLDQGLQFLIQYYNGEERAKGNILERFSAQQFPDLHSELNLSSLELGDSALYFCASSSRPYVRNEQFFGPGTRLTVL.

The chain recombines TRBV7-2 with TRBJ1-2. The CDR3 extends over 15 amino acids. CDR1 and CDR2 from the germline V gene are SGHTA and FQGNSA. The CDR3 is CASSLAPGLAYGYTF.

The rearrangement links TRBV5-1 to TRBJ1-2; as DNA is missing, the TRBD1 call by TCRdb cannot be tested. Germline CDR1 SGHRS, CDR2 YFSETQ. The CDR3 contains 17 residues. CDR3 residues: CASSLFPTGRSNYGYTF.

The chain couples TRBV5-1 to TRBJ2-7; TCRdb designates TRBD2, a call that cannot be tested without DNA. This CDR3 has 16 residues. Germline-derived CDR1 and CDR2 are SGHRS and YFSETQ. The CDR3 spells CASSDRLGRRPYEQYF.

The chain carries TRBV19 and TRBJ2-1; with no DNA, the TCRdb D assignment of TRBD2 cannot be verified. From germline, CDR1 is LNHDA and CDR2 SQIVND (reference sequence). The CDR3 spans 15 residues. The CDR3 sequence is CASTERGSSYNEQFF.

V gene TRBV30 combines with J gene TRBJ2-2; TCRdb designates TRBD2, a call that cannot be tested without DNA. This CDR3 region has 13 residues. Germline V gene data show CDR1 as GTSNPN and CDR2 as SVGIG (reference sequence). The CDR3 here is CAWLGLHTGELFF.

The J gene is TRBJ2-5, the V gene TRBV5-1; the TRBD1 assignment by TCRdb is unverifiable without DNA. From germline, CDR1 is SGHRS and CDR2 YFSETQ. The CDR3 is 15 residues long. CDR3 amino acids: CASSFWQGDGETQYF.

The CDR3 sequence is CSARGSRGWGRETQYF. The rearrangement links TRBV20-1 to TRBJ2-5; without DNA, the TCRdb call of TRBD2 cannot be checked. The CDR3 is 16 amino acids. Germline assignment: CDR1 DFQATT and CDR2 SNEGSKA (reference sequence).

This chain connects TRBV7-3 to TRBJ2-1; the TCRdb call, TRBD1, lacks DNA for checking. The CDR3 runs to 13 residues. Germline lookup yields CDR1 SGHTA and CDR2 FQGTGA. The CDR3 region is CASSTTGGFEQFF.

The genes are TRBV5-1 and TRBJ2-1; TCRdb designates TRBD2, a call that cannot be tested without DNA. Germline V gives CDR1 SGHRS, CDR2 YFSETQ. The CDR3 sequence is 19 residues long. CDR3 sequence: CASSLRSHTSGSLYNEQFF. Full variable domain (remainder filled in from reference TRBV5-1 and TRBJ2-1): KAGVTQTPRYLIKTRGQQVTLSCSPISGHRSVSWYQQTPGQGLQFLFEYFSETQRNKGNFPGRFSGRQFSNSRSEMNVSTLELGDSALYLCASSLRSHTSGSLYNEQFFGPGTRLTVL.

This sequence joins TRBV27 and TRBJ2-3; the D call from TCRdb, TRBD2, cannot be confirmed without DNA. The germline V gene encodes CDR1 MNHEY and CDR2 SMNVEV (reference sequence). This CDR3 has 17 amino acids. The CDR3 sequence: CASSATSGSYLVGTQYF.